Following are 21 T cell receptor beta chains from one sample sequenced in a study of T-cell memory formation after mild COVID-19. TCRdb ran MiXCR on the 5' RACE reads and lists one entry per CDR3 protein. The top ten clones hold around 23% of a sample with roughly 310,000 distinct CDR3 sequences, 15% of them seen once. The sequenced sample consisted of PBMCs or a T cell subset sorted from them (not recorded which). The receptor set was obtained from a man younger than 35 who had mild COVID-19 (a few samples of this study predate the infection). Cell type and time point are not known.

This clonotype occurred many times. The V and J genes are TRBV5-1 and TRBJ2-1; D not resolved. Germline V gives CDR1 SGHRS, CDR2 YFSETQ. Trimming took off 2 bases at V and 0 bases at J, with 9 bases between the two ends. The CDR3 runs to 15 residues. As DNA, the CDR3 is TGCGCCAGCAGCTTCCAGGACCTCTCCTACAATGAGCAGTTCTTC. Its protein is CASSFQDLSYNEQFF.

V is TRBV6-1 and J is TRBJ2-2, with D hard to call. The CDR3 totals 14 residues. CDR1 and CDR2 from the germline V gene are MNHNS and SASEGT. Trimming took 3 bases from V and 1 from J, leaving 6 bases between them. CDR3 protein: CASSEMMNTGELFF. DNA for the CDR3: TGTGCCAGCAGTGAGATGATGAACACCGGGGAGCTGTTTTTT.

This clonotype has more than one count but fewer than ten. This rearrangement joins TRBV4-3 to TRBJ2-4; D unclear. The CDR3 has 16 residues. The germline gives CDR1 LGHNA, CDR2 YSLEER. Trimming removed 3 bases from V and 9 bases from J, with 21 bases in between. In DNA form, the CDR3 reads TGCGCCAGCAGCCAGAGTCTCCCCAGTTCGGCTATCATTCAGTACTTC. It is translated as CASSQSLPSSAIIQYF.

This clonotype was counted between two and nine times. The chain recombines TRBV7-9 with TRBJ2-5, with 9 bases that match TRBD1. Losses at the gene ends were 6 bases for V and 4 bases for J; bases not matched to a gene: 12. Germline-derived CDR1 and CDR2 are SEHNR and FQNEAQ (reference sequence). The CDR3 runs 16 residues. The CDR3 DNA sequence: TGTGCCAGCAGACTGGCACCGGGACAGGGAAGAGAGACCCAGTACTTC. It encodes CASRLAPGQGRETQYF. The variable domain in full, completed from reference TRBV7-9 and TRBJ2-5, reads DTGVSQNPRHKITKRGQNVTFRCDPISEHNRLYWYRQTLGQGPEFLTYFQNEAQLEKSRLLSDRFSAERPKGSFSTLEIQRTEQGDSAMYLCASRLAPGQGRETQYFGPGTRLLVL.

The chain links TRBV7-9 to TRBJ1-1; D possibly corresponds to TRBD1 (6 bases). Germline assignment: CDR1 SEHNR and CDR2 FQNEAQ (reference sequence). The CDR3 runs to 13 residues. V lost 4 bases to trimming and J lost 5 bases, with 11 bases between them. CDR3 in amino acids: CASSSRGWTEAFF. Written as DNA, the CDR3 is TGTGCCAGCAGCTCTAGGGGGTGGACTGAAGCTTTCTTT.

V usage is TRBV27 and J usage is TRBJ2-7; TRBD1 is a possible D gene (5 bases). This CDR3 has 13 residues. Germline assignment: CDR1 MNHEY and CDR2 SMNVEV (reference sequence). V was cut by 8 bases and J by 0 bases, with 11 bases left in between. The CDR3 sequence: CASGARASYEQYF. The CDR3 bases are TGTGCCAGCGGGGCCCGAGCCTCCTACGAGCAGTACTTC.

The V call is TRBV5-5, the J call TRBJ1-5; D remains ambiguous. This CDR3 contains 17 residues. The germline V gene encodes CDR1 SGHKS and CDR2 YYEKEE (reference sequence). Trimming took 0 bases from V and 7 from J, leaving 20 bases between them. CDR3 sequence reads: CASSLVVVVRGRQPQHF. CDR3 in DNA: TGTGCCAGCAGCTTGGTGGTGGTGGTCCGGGGTAGGCAGCCCCAGCATTTT.

CDR3 sequence (DNA): TGTGCCAGCAGCGCGTTTGGGGTGGACTCCTACAATGAGCAGTTCTTC. This sequence encodes CASSAFGVDSYNEQFF. This chain uses TRBV7-2 with TRBJ2-1; no clear D gene. CDR1 and CDR2 (germline): SGHTA, FQGNSA. The CDR3 is 16 amino acids. V shed 5 bases and J shed 0 bases, with 14 bases lying between them.

V usage is TRBV7-6 and J usage is TRBJ2-2; 9 bases fit TRBD1. V dropped 5 bases and J dropped 5; count of bases not matched to a gene: 12. This CDR3 has 17 amino acids. Germline-derived CDR1 and CDR2 are SGHVS and FNYEAQ. The CDR3 is CASSPPSGQGGTGELFF. The CDR3 coding sequence is TGTGCCAGCAGCCCCCCCTCGGGACAGGGAGGAACCGGGGAGCTGTTTTTT.

The chain couples TRBV4-1 to TRBJ1-2, with D unclear. This CDR3 region has 16 residues. Trimming shortened V by 0 bases and J by 2 bases, and 13 bases separated the two germline ends. Germline V CDR1 and CDR2: MGHRA, YSYEKL. The CDR3 nucleotides read TGCGCCAGCAGCCAAGAATCGCGTGCAGGAAACTATGGCTACACCTTC. Translating gives CASSQESRAGNYGYTF.

This clonotype has at least ten counts. The chain combines TRBV9 with TRBJ2-1; D ambiguous. V was shortened by 2 bases and J by 10 bases, with 10 bases between the two germline ends. Germline CDR1 and CDR2: SGDLS and YYNGEE. This CDR3 comprises 12 residues. CDR3 DNA sequence: TGTGCCAGCAGCGTTCGGACCGGAGAGCAGTTCTTC. Translating gives CASSVRTGEQFF.

This rearrangement joins TRBV7-9 to TRBJ2-5; no clear D. The CDR3 covers 12 residues. CDR1 SEHNR and CDR2 FQNEAQ come from the germline V gene (reference sequence). V lost 8 bases and J lost 3, with 10 bases in between. The CDR3 is CASSTAEETQYF. In DNA form, the CDR3 reads TGTGCCAGCTCAACGGCGGAAGAGACCCAGTACTTC.

This clonotype has more than one count but fewer than ten. In DNA form, the CDR3 reads TGTGCCAGCAGCTCCACAGGGGAAGGAAGCTACACCTTC. Its protein is CASSSTGEGSYTF. The chain couples TRBV7-9 to TRBJ1-2; 7 bases are shared with TRBD1. This CDR3 spans 13 amino acids. CDR1 is SEHNR, CDR2 FQNEAQ, per germline (reference sequence). V lost 4 bases to trimming and J lost 9 bases; unmatched junction nucleotides: 8.

This chain connects TRBV7-2 to TRBJ2-2; 11 bases align to TRBD1. CDR1 SGHTA and CDR2 FQGNSA come from the germline V gene. The CDR3 runs 17 residues. Unmatched junction bases numbered 10, after V lost 5 bases and J lost 5 bases. The CDR3 sequence is CASSIPGQGVRTGELFF. In DNA, the CDR3 is TGTGCCAGCAGCATACCGGGACAGGGGGTGCGAACCGGGGAGCTGTTTTTT.

The chain joins TRBV13 to TRBJ1-2; 7 positions agree with TRBD1. J was trimmed by 4 bases and V by 5 bases; bases with no gene match: 10. This CDR3 spans 15 amino acids. Germline values: CDR1 PRHDT, CDR2 FYEKMQ (reference sequence). The DNA for the CDR3 is TGTGCCAGCAGCCCCCGTTTCCGGGACAGCTATGGCTACACCTTC. Its translation: CASSPRFRDSYGYTF.

The genes are TRBV4-1 and TRBJ2-1; TRBD1 matches at 11 bases. The junction had 5 bases not matched to a gene; V was cut back by 1 base and J by 9 bases. Germline CDR1 is MGHRA and CDR2 is YSYEKL. This CDR3 comprises 15 residues. CDR3 residues: CASSQGGTGGVEQFF. The CDR3 DNA reads TGCGCCAGCAGCCAAGGGGGGACAGGGGGTGTTGAGCAGTTCTTC.

V is TRBV10-1 and J is TRBJ2-5; 8 positions match TRBD1. The J segment lost 5 bases and the V segment lost 8 bases, leaving 7 bases of the junction unmatched. This CDR3 comprises 13 residues. Per germline, CDR1 WNHNN and CDR2 SYGVQD (reference sequence). This chain's CDR3 is CASGPGQGETQYF. The CDR3 DNA sequence: TGCGCCAGCGGGCCCGGACAGGGCGAGACCCAGTACTTC.

This chain connects TRBV5-1 to TRBJ2-5; D is unresolved. V lost 4 bases to trimming and J lost 2 bases, with 21 bases between them. The CDR3 has 17 amino acids. Germline CDR1 and CDR2: SGHRS and YFSETQ. The DNA for the CDR3 is TGCGCCAGCAGCCCAGGACCTCGATCCCGATGGCAAGAGACCCAGTACTTC. It encodes CASSPGPRSRWQETQYF.

V is TRBV12-3 or TRBV12-4 and J is TRBJ2-1; 7 bases align to TRBD1. With 5 bases clipped from V and 3 bases from J, the junction kept 7 bases outside the gene matches. The CDR3 has 15 residues. CDR3 sequence: CASSPRGTGYNEQFF. Written as DNA, the CDR3 is TGTGCCAGCAGTCCCAGGGGGACCGGCTACAATGAGCAGTTCTTC.

This clonotype was recorded many times. The rearrangement links TRBV7-9 to TRBJ2-1, with D possibly being TRBD2 (6 bases). Germline CDR1 is SEHNR and CDR2 is FQNEAQ (reference sequence). The CDR3 has 14 amino acids. V lost 5 bases and J lost 8, with 16 bases in between. The CDR3 nucleotides are TGTGCCAGCAGCCCAGGGACTTTAGCACATGAGCAGTTCTTC. Its protein product is CASSPGTLAHEQFF.

This clonotype was detected only a few times. This chain joins TRBV7-2 and TRBJ1-5; the D is unclear. CDR1 SGHTA and CDR2 FQGNSA come from the germline V gene. The CDR3 is made up of 13 amino acids. V lost 5 bases, J lost 2 bases, and 7 bases lay in between. This chain's CDR3 is CASSRDGNQPQHF. As DNA, the CDR3 is TGTGCCAGCAGCCGAGATGGCAATCAGCCCCAGCATTTT.